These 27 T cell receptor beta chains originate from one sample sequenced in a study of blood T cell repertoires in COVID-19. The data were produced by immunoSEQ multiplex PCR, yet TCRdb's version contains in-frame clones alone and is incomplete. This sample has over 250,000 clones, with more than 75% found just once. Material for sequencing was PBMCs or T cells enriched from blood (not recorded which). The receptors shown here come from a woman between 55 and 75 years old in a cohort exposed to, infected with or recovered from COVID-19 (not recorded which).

CDR3 region: CASSQADWVLETQYF. The CDR3, as DNA: TGTGCCAGCAGCCAAGCCGACTGGGTTTTGGAGACCCAGTACTTC. The V and J genes are TRBV14 and TRBJ2-5, with D unresolved. This CDR3 spans 15 amino acids. Germline-derived CDR1 and CDR2 are SGHDN and FVKESK. Trimming cost V 1 base and J 5 bases, with 14 bases left between them.

The CDR3 loop is CASRGDRGTDTQYF. CDR3 nucleotide sequence: TGTGCCAGCAGAGGGGACAGGGGCACAGATACGCAGTATTTT. The chain couples TRBV2 to TRBJ2-3, with 9 positions matching TRBD1. Germline V CDR1 and CDR2: SNHLY, FYNNEI. Trimming at V came to 6 bases and at J to 1 base, leaving 2 bases not matched to a gene. The CDR3 length is 14 residues.

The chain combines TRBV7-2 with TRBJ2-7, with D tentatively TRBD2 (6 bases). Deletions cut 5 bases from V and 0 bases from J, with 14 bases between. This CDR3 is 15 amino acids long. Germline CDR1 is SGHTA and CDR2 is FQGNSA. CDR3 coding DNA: TGTGCCAGCAGCATGCTAGCGTCGAGCTCCTACGAGCAGTACTTC. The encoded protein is CASSMLASSSYEQYF.

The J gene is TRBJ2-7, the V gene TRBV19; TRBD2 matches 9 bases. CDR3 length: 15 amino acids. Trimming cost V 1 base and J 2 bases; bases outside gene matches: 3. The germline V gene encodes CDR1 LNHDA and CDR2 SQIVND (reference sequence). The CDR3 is CASSIAAGGPYEQYF. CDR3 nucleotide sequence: TGTGCCAGTAGTATAGCAGCGGGAGGCCCCTACGAGCAGTACTTC.

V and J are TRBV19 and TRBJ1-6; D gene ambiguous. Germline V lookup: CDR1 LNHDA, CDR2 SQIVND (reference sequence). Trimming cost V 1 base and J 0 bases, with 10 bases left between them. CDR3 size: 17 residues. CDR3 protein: CASSIASRSSYNSPLHF. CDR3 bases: TGTGCCAGTAGTATAGCTAGCAGAAGCTCCTATAATTCACCCCTCCACTTT.

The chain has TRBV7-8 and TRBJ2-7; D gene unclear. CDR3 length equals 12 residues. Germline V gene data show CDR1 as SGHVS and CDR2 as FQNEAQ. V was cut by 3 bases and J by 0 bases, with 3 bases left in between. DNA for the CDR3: TGTGCCAGCAGCTTTAGCTCCTACGAGCAGTACTTC. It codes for CASSFSSYEQYF.

CDR3 sequence (DNA): TGCGCCAGCAAGGGATTATCAAGCGGGGGCTACAATGAGCAGTTCTTC. Translating gives CASKGLSSGGYNEQFF. The V and J genes are TRBV5-1 and TRBJ2-1; 8 bases are shared with TRBD2. Losses at the gene ends were 6 bases for V and 3 bases for J; bases not matched to a gene: 11. CDR3 length equals 16 residues. CDR1 is SGHRS and CDR2 is YFSETQ in the germline V gene.

CDR3 residues: CASSLRDSRVGELFF. The CDR3 DNA sequence: TGTGCCAGCTCGCTGCGGGACAGTAGGGTCGGGGAGCTGTTTTTT. The rearrangement links TRBV18 to TRBJ2-2; D is possibly TRBD1 (7 bases). Trimming stripped 6 bases from V and 7 bases from J, with 18 bases between. Germline V CDR1 and CDR2: KGHSH, LQKENI. The CDR3 has 15 amino acids.

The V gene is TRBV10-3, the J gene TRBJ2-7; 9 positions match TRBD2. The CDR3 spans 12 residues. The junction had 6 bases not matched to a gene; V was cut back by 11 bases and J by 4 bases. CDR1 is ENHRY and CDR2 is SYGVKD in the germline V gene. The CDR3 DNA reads TGTGCCGTTAGCGGGAGTGAGTACGAGCAGTACTTC. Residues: CAVSGSEYEQYF.

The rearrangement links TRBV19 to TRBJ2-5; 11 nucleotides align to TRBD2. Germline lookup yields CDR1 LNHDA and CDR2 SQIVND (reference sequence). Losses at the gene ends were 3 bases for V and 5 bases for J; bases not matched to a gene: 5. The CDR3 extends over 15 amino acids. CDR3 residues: CASSITSGSMETQYF. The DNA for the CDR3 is TGTGCCAGTAGTATCACTAGCGGGAGCATGGAGACCCAGTACTTC.

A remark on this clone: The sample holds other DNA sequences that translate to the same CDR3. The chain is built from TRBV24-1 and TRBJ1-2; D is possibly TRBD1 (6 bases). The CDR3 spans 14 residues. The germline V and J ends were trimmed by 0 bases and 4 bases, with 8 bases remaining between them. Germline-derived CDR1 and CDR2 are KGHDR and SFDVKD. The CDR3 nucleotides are TGTGCCACCAGTGATTTGGACAGGACCTATGGCTACACCTTC. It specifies CATSDLDRTYGYTF.

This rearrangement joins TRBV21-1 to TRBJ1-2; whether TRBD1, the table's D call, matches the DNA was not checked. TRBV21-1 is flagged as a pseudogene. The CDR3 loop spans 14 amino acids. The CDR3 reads CASSKTSRNYGYTF. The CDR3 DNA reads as TGTGCCAGCAGCAAGACATCACGAAACTATGGCTACACCTTC.

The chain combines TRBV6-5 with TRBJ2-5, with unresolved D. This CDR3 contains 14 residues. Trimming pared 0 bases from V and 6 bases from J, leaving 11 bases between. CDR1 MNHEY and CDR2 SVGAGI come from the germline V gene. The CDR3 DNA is TGTGCCAGCAGTTACTCAGTCCCGAGGAAGACCCAGTACTTC. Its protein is CASSYSVPRKTQYF.

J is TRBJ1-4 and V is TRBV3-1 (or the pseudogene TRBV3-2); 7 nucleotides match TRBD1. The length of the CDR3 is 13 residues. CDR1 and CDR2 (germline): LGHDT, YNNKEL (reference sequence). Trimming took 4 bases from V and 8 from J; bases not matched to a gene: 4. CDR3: CASSPRDSEKLFF. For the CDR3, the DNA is TGTGCCAGCAGCCCCCGGGACAGCGAAAAACTGTTTTTT.

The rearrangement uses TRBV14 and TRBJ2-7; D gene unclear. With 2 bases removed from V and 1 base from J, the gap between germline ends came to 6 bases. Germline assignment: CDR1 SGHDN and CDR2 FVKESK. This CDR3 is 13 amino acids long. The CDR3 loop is CASSQHFSYEQYF. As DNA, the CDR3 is TGTGCCAGCAGCCAACACTTTTCCTACGAGCAGTACTTC.

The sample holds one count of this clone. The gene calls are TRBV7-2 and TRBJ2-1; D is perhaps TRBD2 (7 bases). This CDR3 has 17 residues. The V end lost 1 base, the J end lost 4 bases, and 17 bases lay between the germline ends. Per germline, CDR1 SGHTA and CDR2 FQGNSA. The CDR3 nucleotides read TGTGCCAGCAGCTTAGTGGGGGGGCTAGCCGAGTACAATGAGCAGTTCTTC. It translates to CASSLVGGLAEYNEQFF.

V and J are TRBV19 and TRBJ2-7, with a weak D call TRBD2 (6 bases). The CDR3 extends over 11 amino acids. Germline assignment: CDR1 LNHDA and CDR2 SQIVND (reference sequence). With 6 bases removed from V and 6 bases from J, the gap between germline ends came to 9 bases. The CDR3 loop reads CASSFGGEQYF. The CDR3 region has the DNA TGTGCCAGTAGCTTCGGGGGCGAGCAGTACTTC.

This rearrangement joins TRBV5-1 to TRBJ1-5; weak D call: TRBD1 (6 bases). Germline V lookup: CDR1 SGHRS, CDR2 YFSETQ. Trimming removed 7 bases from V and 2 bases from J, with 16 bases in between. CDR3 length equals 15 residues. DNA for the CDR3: TGCGCCAGCTCGATATCTTCAGGGGGCAATCAGCCCCAGCATTTT. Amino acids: CASSISSGGNQPQHF.

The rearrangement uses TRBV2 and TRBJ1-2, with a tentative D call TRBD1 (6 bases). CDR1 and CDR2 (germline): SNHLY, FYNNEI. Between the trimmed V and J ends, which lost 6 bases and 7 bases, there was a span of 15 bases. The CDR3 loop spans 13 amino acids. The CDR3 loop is CASSDTGNSGYTF. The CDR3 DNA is TGTGCCAGCAGCGACACAGGGAATTCTGGCTACACCTTC.

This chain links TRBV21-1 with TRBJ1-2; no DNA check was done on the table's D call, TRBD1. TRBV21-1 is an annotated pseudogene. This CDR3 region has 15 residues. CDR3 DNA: TGTGCCAGCAGCAAAGCGAAGCCAGGCACCTATGGCTACACCTTC. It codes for CASSKAKPGTYGYTF.

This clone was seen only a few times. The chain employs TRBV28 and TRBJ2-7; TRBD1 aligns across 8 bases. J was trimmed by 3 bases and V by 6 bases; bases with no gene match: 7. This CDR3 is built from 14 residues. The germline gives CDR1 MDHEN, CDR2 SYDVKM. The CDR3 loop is CASSHDRGIYEQYF. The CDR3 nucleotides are TGTGCCAGCAGCCACGACAGGGGAATCTACGAGCAGTACTTC.

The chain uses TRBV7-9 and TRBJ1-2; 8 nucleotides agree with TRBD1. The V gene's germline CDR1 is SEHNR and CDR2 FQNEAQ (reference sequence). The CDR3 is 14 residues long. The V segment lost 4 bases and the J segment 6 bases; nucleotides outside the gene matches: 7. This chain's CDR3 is CASSSPGQGDGYTF. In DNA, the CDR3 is TGTGCCAGCAGCTCACCCGGACAGGGAGATGGCTACACCTTC. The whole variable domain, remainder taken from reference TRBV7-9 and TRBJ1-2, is DTGVSQNPRHKITKRGQNVTFRCDPISEHNRLYWYRQTLGQGPEFLTYFQNEAQLEKSRLLSDRFSAERPKGSFSTLEIQRTEQGDSAMYLCASSSPGQGDGYTFGSGTRLTVV.

CDR3 amino acids: CASRTSGTGETQYF. CDR3 DNA: TGTGCCAGCAGGACTAGCGGGACTGGAGAGACCCAGTACTTC. The chain is built from TRBV6-5 and TRBJ2-5; 11 bases line up with TRBD2. Germline-derived CDR1 and CDR2 are MNHEY and SVGAGI. J lost 4 bases, V lost 6 bases, and 4 bases had no gene match. The CDR3 is 14 residues long.

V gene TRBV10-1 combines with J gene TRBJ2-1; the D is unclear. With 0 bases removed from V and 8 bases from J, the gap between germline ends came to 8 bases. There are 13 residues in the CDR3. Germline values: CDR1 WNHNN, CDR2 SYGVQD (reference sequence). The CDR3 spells CASSESSTYEQFF. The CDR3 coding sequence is TGCGCCAGCAGTGAGTCTAGCACATATGAGCAGTTCTTC.

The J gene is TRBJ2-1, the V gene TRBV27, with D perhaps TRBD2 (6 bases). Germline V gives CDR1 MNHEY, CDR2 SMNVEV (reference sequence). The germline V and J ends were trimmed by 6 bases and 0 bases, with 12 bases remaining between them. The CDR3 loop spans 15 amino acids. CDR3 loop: CASSRLVDSYNEQFF. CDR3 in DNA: TGTGCCAGCAGCCGACTAGTGGACTCCTACAATGAGCAGTTCTTC.

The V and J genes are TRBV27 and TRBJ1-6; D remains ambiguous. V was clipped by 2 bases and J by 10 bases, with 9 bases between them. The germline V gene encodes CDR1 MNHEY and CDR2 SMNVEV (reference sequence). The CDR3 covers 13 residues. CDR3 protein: CASSLRTGSPLHF. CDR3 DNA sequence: TGTGCCAGCAGTTTAAGGACGGGATCACCCCTCCACTTT.

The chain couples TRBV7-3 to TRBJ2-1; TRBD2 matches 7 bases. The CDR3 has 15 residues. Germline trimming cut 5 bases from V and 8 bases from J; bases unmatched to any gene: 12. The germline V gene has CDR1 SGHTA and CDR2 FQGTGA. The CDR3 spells CASSREDILEDEQFF. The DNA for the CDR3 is TGTGCCAGCAGCCGGGAGGACATACTGGAAGATGAGCAGTTCTTC.